This T cell receptor beta chain was obtained from a study of TIL therapy for anti-PD-1-resistant metastatic lung cancer. Per germline, CDR1 MNHNY and CDR2 SVGAGI (reference sequence). Trimming at V came to 6 bases and at J to 3 bases, leaving 13 bases not matched to a gene. The CDR3 extends over 16 amino acids. Time point given: pre-treatment sample, taken before nivolumab and TIL therapy. Pleural nodules or supraclavicular lymph nodes made up most of the excised metastases sampled. The immunoSEQ assay was v3. Clones were sequenced by immunoSEQ multiplex PCR, and TCRdb holds only the in-frame ones, with some missing. The sample yields 95,000 or so clones, about three fifths seen once.

The source material was tumor tissue, sampled at baseline. The V call is TRBV6-6, the J call TRBJ1-1, with 7 bases identical to TRBD1. This clonotype was obtained from a person between 25 and 79 years old with non-small cell lung cancer. CDR3 nucleotides: TGTGCCAGCAGCCACAGGAGGGGACAGAGCCACACTGAAGCTTTCTTT. Its protein is CASSHRRGQSHTEAFF.